These 23 T cell receptor beta chains were all obtained from the same sample, sequenced in a study of persistence of HIV-infected CD4 T cells. These receptors have no known antigen. Overlapping HIV-1 Gag 15-mer peptides at approximately 1 ug per peptide per mL were used. CD40L/CD69 double-negative CD45RO-high memory CD4+ T cells were collected. The immunoSEQ assay was version 4, run in survey mode. Here immunoSEQ multiplex PCR was the method, and the copy in TCRdb shows in-frame clones only, minus some. The repertoire holds about 43,000 clones, with around 82% as singletons. The sample here was CD4+ T cells sorted from PBMCs after roughly 18-hour stimulation, taken from a patient who received antiretroviral therapy. All receptors come from an adult man with HIV who was CMV-seropositive.

This sequence joins TRBV19 and TRBJ2-7; D gene ambiguous. The CDR3 length is 13 residues. In germline, CDR1 is LNHDA, CDR2 SQIVND (reference sequence). V dropped 10 bases and J dropped 0 bases, with 13 bases sitting between them. CDR3 DNA: TGTGCCACCCGGGCCGCAGGCTCCTACGAGCAGTACTTC. This translates into CATRAAGSYEQYF.

This chain links TRBV7-2 with TRBJ2-7, with TRBD1 identical over 8 bases. The CDR3 sequence is 14 residues long. J lost 5 bases, V lost 1 base, and 4 bases had no gene match. CDR1 is SGHTA, CDR2 FQGNSA, per germline. The CDR3 reads CASSLDRGYDEQYF. The CDR3 coding sequence is TGTGCCAGCAGCTTAGACAGGGGGTATGACGAGCAGTACTTC.

The chain has TRBV5-4 and TRBJ2-7; 8 bases line up with TRBD2. The CDR3 spans 14 residues. Looked up from germline, CDR1 is SGHNT and CDR2 is YYREEE (reference sequence). V was pared by 2 bases and J by 5 bases, with 6 bases of the junction left unmatched. The CDR3 here is CASSFGGGSDEQYF. CDR3 nucleotide sequence: TGTGCCAGCAGCTTCGGCGGGGGGTCTGACGAGCAGTACTTC.

V is TRBV2 and J is TRBJ1-1; tentatively, D is TRBD1 (5 bases). V was trimmed by 6 bases and J by 1 base, leaving 9 bases between them. The CDR3 extends over 13 amino acids. Germline lookup yields CDR1 SNHLY and CDR2 FYNNEI. The CDR3 is CASRADKNTEAFF. In nucleotides, the CDR3 is TGTGCCAGCAGAGCGGACAAGAACACTGAAGCTTTCTTT.

This clone was observed a handful of times. The V gene is TRBV3-1 (or the pseudogene TRBV3-2), the J gene TRBJ2-4; TRBD1 matches at 9 bases. CDR3 length: 16 residues. Germline CDR1 and CDR2: LGHDT and YNNKEL (reference sequence). The ends lost 5 bases at V and 8 bases at J; junction bases unmatched: 13. Here the CDR3 reads CASSKTDRGKVHIQYF. DNA of the CDR3: TGTGCCAGCAGCAAAACAGACAGGGGGAAGGTACACATTCAGTACTTC.

The chain carries TRBV18 and TRBJ2-2; 11 bases fit TRBD1. The V and J ends lost 4 bases and 6 bases, in that order; junction bases with no gene match: 10. CDR3 length equals 17 residues. The V gene's germline CDR1 is KGHSH and CDR2 LQKENI. The CDR3 DNA sequence: TGTGCCAGCTCACGTTCCCCGGGACAGGGGGTCTCCGGGGAGCTGTTTTTT. Translating gives CASSRSPGQGVSGELFF.

CDR3 DNA sequence: TGTGCCAGCAGCTTTAAGGGGGCCAACGTCCTGACTTTC. Protein sequence: CASSFKGANVLTF. The chain employs TRBV11-3 and TRBJ2-6; D gene unclear. Germline V gene lookup returns CDR1 SGHNT and CDR2 YENEEA. CDR3 length: 13 residues. The germline V and J ends were trimmed by 3 bases and 4 bases, with 4 bases remaining between them.

The V gene is TRBV7-9, the J gene TRBJ1-4; 8 bases line up with TRBD1. The CDR3 sequence is 15 residues long. The junction had 8 bases not matched to a gene; V was cut back by 3 bases and J by 8 bases. CDR1 and CDR2 from the germline V gene are SEHNR and FQNEAQ (reference sequence). In DNA form, the CDR3 reads TGTGCCAGCAGCTTGAGAGACAGGGGAGGCGAAAAACTGTTTTTT. Residues: CASSLRDRGGEKLFF.

J is TRBJ2-7 and V is TRBV30; D may match TRBD1 or TRBD2 (5 bases each). Per the germline V gene, CDR1 is GTSNPN and CDR2 is SVGIG (reference sequence). Trimming took off 4 bases at V and 4 bases at J, with 14 bases between the two ends. The CDR3 extends over 13 amino acids. The CDR3 protein is CAWTEGEFYEQYF. CDR3 bases: TGTGCCTGGACCGAAGGGGAGTTTTACGAGCAGTACTTC.

The chain is built from TRBV6-5 and TRBJ1-6; 7 nucleotides agree with TRBD1. The germline V gene has CDR1 MNHEY and CDR2 SVGAGI. Germline trimming cut 6 bases from V and 9 bases from J; bases unmatched to any gene: 11. This CDR3 contains 15 residues. DNA for the CDR3: TGTGCCAGCAGGGCTTCCGGGACAGTGGGTTCACCCCTCCACTTT. As protein: CASRASGTVGSPLHF.

V usage is TRBV10-3 and J usage is TRBJ1-2; 9 positions agree with TRBD1. Per germline, CDR1 ENHRY and CDR2 SYGVKD. There are 18 residues in the CDR3. The V and J ends lost 0 bases and 4 bases, in that order; junction bases with no gene match: 12. The CDR3 loop is CAISESDRGPTVAYGYTF. The CDR3 bases are TGTGCCATCAGTGAGTCGGACAGGGGCCCTACCGTGGCCTATGGCTACACCTTC.

V gene TRBV9 combines with J gene TRBJ2-7, with D possibly TRBD1 on 6 matching bases. Looked up from germline, CDR1 is SGDLS and CDR2 is YYNGEE. The CDR3 contains 17 residues. Trimming shortened V by 4 bases and J by 5 bases, and 25 bases separated the two germline ends. CDR3 coding DNA: TGTGCCAGCAGCCGTAGTTTTATTGGGAGACAGGCTAACGAGCAGTACTTC. Amino acids: CASSRSFIGRQANEQYF.

The chain couples TRBV19 to TRBJ2-7; TRBD1 matches 7 bases. The CDR3 covers 15 residues. Germline V lookup: CDR1 LNHDA, CDR2 SQIVND (reference sequence). J lost 0 bases, V lost 3 bases, and 5 bases had no gene match. The CDR3 reads CASSIIWDSSYEQYF. CDR3 DNA: TGTGCCAGTAGTATTATCTGGGACAGCTCCTACGAGCAGTACTTC.

The chain uses TRBV19 and TRBJ2-1; possibly TRBD2 for D (6 bases). The CDR3 length is 16 residues. CDR1 is LNHDA and CDR2 is SQIVND in the germline V gene (reference sequence). Trimming took 3 bases from V and 2 from J, leaving 14 bases between them. The DNA for the CDR3 is TGTGCCAGTAGTATCTGGGGGGAGTCCGCCTACAATGAGCAGTTCTTC. Residues: CASSIWGESAYNEQFF. The full variable domain, rest sourced from reference TRBV19 and TRBJ2-1, is DGGITQSPKYLFRKEGQNVTLSCEQNLNHDAMYWYRQDPGQGLRLIYYSQIVNDFQKGDIAEGYSVSREKKESFPLTVTSAQKNPTAFYLCASSIWGESAYNEQFFGPGTRLTVL.

The table lists this clone with a few counts. The genes are TRBV11-3 and TRBJ2-1, with 7 bases aligning to TRBD2. In germline, CDR1 is SGHNT, CDR2 YENEEA. The CDR3 contains 14 residues. J was trimmed by 3 bases and V by 5 bases; bases with no gene match: 4. The CDR3 DNA follows: TGTGCCAGCAGCCCGCGGGAGAACTACAATGAGCAGTTCTTC. It is translated as CASSPRENYNEQFF.

The chain uses TRBV2 and TRBJ1-1; D is unresolved. V lost 8 bases and J 1 base, leaving 14 bases between the germline ends. There are 14 residues in the CDR3. Germline V gene sequence: CDR1 SNHLY, CDR2 FYNNEI. The CDR3 DNA reads TGTGCCAGCTCCCTGAATTGGGGGAACACTGAAGCTTTCTTT. Encoded protein: CASSLNWGNTEAFF. The full variable domain, with the rest looked up from reference TRBV2 and TRBJ1-1, is EPEVTQTPSHQVTQMGQEVILRCVPISNHLYFYWYRQILGQKVEFLVSFYNNEISEKSEIFDDQFSVERPDGSNFTLKIRSTKLEDSAMYFCASSLNWGNTEAFFGQGTRLTVV.

This chain uses TRBV9 with TRBJ2-5; unclear D gene. The length of the CDR3 is 11 residues. CDR1 and CDR2 from the germline V gene are SGDLS and YYNGEE. V shed 4 bases and J shed 3 bases, with 4 bases lying between them. The CDR3 sequence: CASSTEETQYF. CDR3 sequence (DNA): TGTGCCAGCAGCACTGAAGAGACCCAGTACTTC. Using reference TRBV9 and TRBJ2-5 for the parts outside the CDR3, the full variable domain is DSGVTQTPKHLITATGQRVTLRCSPRSGDLSVYWYQQSLDQGLQFLIQYYNGEERAKGNILERFSAQQFPDLHSELNLSSLELGDSALYFCASSTEETQYFGPGTRLLVL.

The rearrangement joins TRBV7-2 to TRBJ2-1; 9 positions match TRBD2. J lost 0 bases, V lost 5 bases, and 11 bases had no gene match. Germline-derived CDR1 and CDR2 are SGHTA and FQGNSA. The CDR3 is 18 amino acids. The CDR3 loop reads CASSRLAGVRSSYNEQFF. In DNA, the CDR3 is TGTGCCAGCAGCCGTTTAGCGGGAGTACGATCCTCCTACAATGAGCAGTTCTTC.

The chain is built from TRBV28 and TRBJ2-1; D might be TRBD1 (6 bases). The CDR3 is 16 residues long. CDR1 MDHEN and CDR2 SYDVKM come from the germline V gene. Between the trimmed V and J ends, which lost 5 bases and 3 bases, there was a span of 17 bases. The CDR3 DNA sequence: TGTGCCAGCAGTGGGGCCGGGACACAGGACTACAATGAGCAGTTCTTC. It is translated as CASSGAGTQDYNEQFF.

This sequence joins TRBV5-4 and TRBJ1-2, with D perhaps TRBD1 (6 bases). This CDR3 has 16 residues. Germline V gene sequence: CDR1 SGHNT, CDR2 YYREEE (reference sequence). Trimming removed 4 bases from V and 7 bases from J, with 23 bases in between. This CDR3 is CASSPLTGIPLGGYTF. In DNA form, the CDR3 reads TGTGCCAGCAGCCCCCTCACAGGGATCCCCCTTGGTGGCTACACCTTC.

This clone appeared a few times. The CDR3 loop is CAKTCEQYF. The CDR3 nucleotides read TGCGCCAAAACATGCGAGCAGTACTTC. The rearrangement uses TRBV23-1 and TRBJ2-7; D gene ambiguous. TRBV23-1 is reported as an ORF; its role is uncertain. With 10 bases removed from V and 6 bases from J, the gap between germline ends came to 7 bases. CDR3 length: 9 residues.

The chain joins TRBV6-5 to TRBJ2-1, with D perhaps TRBD1 (6 bases). The V gene lost 8 bases and the J gene lost 0 bases, with 11 bases spanning the gap. Germline CDR1 and CDR2: MNHEY and SVGAGI. The CDR3 totals 14 residues. In DNA form, the CDR3 reads TGTGCCAGCTCCGAGGGGGTCTCCTACAATGAGCAGTTCTTC. Translated, it gives CASSEGVSYNEQFF.

A remark on this clone: An end of the junction does not agree with germline; a read error may underlie this. The V call is TRBV7-7, the J call TRBJ2-1, with 8 bases identical to TRBD2. This CDR3 comprises 16 residues. Looked up from germline, CDR1 is SSHAT and CDR2 is FNYEAQ (reference sequence). The CDR3 loop reads CASSLGSGGDYNEQFF. The CDR3 DNA follows: TGTGCTAGCAGCTTAGGGAGCGGGGGCGACTACAATGAGCAGTTCTTC.